The 25 T cell receptor beta chains listed next were all sequenced from one sample in a study of T cell repertoires in cytomegalovirus infection. TCRdb reprocessed the reads via MiXCR and lists one record per CDR3 protein. The sample lists around 230,000 distinct CDR3 sequences; about 39% were seen once. No cognate antigen is known for these TCRs. The sample in question was CD8+ T cells from cultured PBMCs, obtained from culture after CMV antigen stimulation. These receptors were obtained from a human donor in good health (CMV status not recorded). Some clones in this sample may be carry-over from other donors' samples.

This clonotype was detected a few times. The V and J genes are TRBV7-2 and TRBJ2-7, with D possibly being TRBD1 or TRBD2 (5 bases each). With 2 bases removed from V and 2 bases from J, the gap between germline ends came to 10 bases. The CDR3 covers 14 residues. From germline, CDR1 is SGHTA and CDR2 FQGNSA. The CDR3 protein is CASSLSGRPYEQYF. In nucleotides, the CDR3 is TGTGCCAGCAGCTTATCGGGGCGCCCCTACGAGCAGTACTTC.

The genes are TRBV6-6 and TRBJ2-7; D remains unclear. The germline CDR1 and CDR2 sequences are MNHNY and SVGAGI (reference sequence). The CDR3 contains 11 residues. V lost 6 bases, J lost 5 bases, and 8 bases lay in between. CDR3 in DNA: TGTGCCAGCAGGATGGGGAACGAGCAGTACTTC. Translated, it gives CASRMGNEQYF.

The CDR3 DNA reads TGTGCCAGCAGCTTAGAGGGCCTTGGGACCCAGTACTTC. It yields the protein CASSLEGLGTQYF. The genes are TRBV11-2 and TRBJ2-5; unclear D gene. This CDR3 contains 13 residues. Germline V CDR1 and CDR2: SGHAT, FQNNGV. V lost 0 bases, J lost 7 bases, and 9 bases lay in between.

This clonotype was detected a few times. This chain connects TRBV7-6 to TRBJ2-5; 8 nucleotides match TRBD1. Germline assignment: CDR1 SGHVS and CDR2 FNYEAQ. V lost 4 bases, J lost 2 bases, and 9 bases stayed unmatched. This CDR3 is 16 amino acids long. The CDR3 region has the DNA TGTGCCAGCAGCTCCTTCCGTGACAGGGGTCAAGAGACCCAGTACTTC. It specifies CASSSFRDRGQETQYF.

J is TRBJ2-7 and V is TRBV13; TRBD1 or TRBD2 may be the D gene (5 bases each). Germline CDR1 reads PRHDT; CDR2 reads FYEKMQ (reference sequence). V dropped 5 bases and J dropped 5 bases, with 19 bases sitting between them. The length of the CDR3 is 15 residues. The CDR3 region has the DNA TGTGCCAGCAGCCCCTCGGGGACGGGCTCTAACGAGCAGTACTTC. Its protein is CASSPSGTGSNEQYF.

The chain has TRBV6-1 and TRBJ1-5; possibly TRBD1 for D (5 bases). V lost 6 bases and J lost 5, with 17 bases in between. From germline, CDR1 is MNHNS and CDR2 SASEGT. CDR3 length equals 15 residues. The CDR3 coding sequence is TGTGCCAGCAGCGAAAGTTGGACATCGCATCAGCCCCAGCATTTT. This gives the protein CASSESWTSHQPQHF.

V and J are TRBV27 and TRBJ2-1, with D possibly matching TRBD2 (5 bases). The CDR3 contains 13 residues. V was cut by 2 bases and J by 6 bases, with 8 bases left in between. From germline, CDR1 is MNHEY and CDR2 SMNVEV (reference sequence). Here the CDR3 reads CASSLTSVNEQFF. CDR3 in DNA: TGTGCCAGCAGTTTAACTAGTGTCAATGAGCAGTTCTTC.

The table lists this clonotype with a few counts. The chain uses TRBV5-6 and TRBJ2-1; perhaps TRBD1 as D (6 bases). Trimming took 6 bases from V and 6 from J, leaving 16 bases between them. The CDR3 runs 14 residues. Germline CDR1 and CDR2: SGHDT and YYEEEE. CDR3 sequence reads: CASTTGLLGNEQFF. DNA of the CDR3: TGTGCCAGCACAACAGGGTTGTTAGGCAATGAGCAGTTCTTC.

The chain carries TRBV5-4 and TRBJ2-2; D remains ambiguous. CDR1 SGHNT and CDR2 YYREEE come from the germline V gene (reference sequence). The length of the CDR3 is 16 residues. V was pared by 1 base and J by 0 bases, with 10 bases between. The CDR3 loop reads CASSLLPGTNTGELFF. CDR3 bases: TGTGCCAGCAGCTTGCTGCCTGGAACGAACACCGGGGAGCTGTTTTTT.

This rearrangement joins TRBV7-3 to TRBJ2-3, with D possibly being TRBD2 (5 bases). CDR3 length: 13 amino acids. CDR1 is SGHTA, CDR2 FQGTGA, per germline. Deletions cut 4 bases from V and 1 base from J, with 6 bases between. Here the CDR3 reads CASSSEGTDTQYF. The DNA for the CDR3 is TGTGCCAGCAGCTCGGAGGGCACAGATACGCAGTATTTT.

The chain joins TRBV27 to TRBJ2-1, with a weak D call TRBD2 (6 bases). This CDR3 region has 13 residues. The V and J ends lost 5 bases and 9 bases respectively, with 14 bases between them. Germline V gives CDR1 MNHEY, CDR2 SMNVEV (reference sequence). Here the CDR3 reads CASSPGWRAEQFF. The CDR3 DNA sequence: TGTGCCAGCAGTCCAGGGTGGAGGGCTGAGCAGTTCTTC.

This clonotype came up a few times. This rearrangement joins TRBV28 to TRBJ1-5; the D is unclear. Trimming cost V 5 bases and J 7 bases, with 9 bases left between them. The CDR3 runs to 12 residues. Per germline, CDR1 MDHEN and CDR2 SYDVKM. The CDR3 region has the DNA TGTGCCAGCAGTCAACTGGGGCAGCCCCAGCATTTT. This encodes CASSQLGQPQHF.

This clonotype occurred a few times. This sequence joins TRBV10-3 and TRBJ2-7, with 10 bases identical to TRBD1. This CDR3 region has 14 residues. CDR1 ENHRY and CDR2 SYGVKD come from the germline V gene. V shed 6 bases, J shed 6 bases, and the junction held 8 bases outside the gene matches. The CDR3: CAIRYPDRGGEQYF. CDR3 coding DNA: TGTGCCATCAGGTACCCGGACAGGGGGGGCGAGCAGTACTTC.

V and J are TRBV6-5 and TRBJ1-2, with 7 bases identical to TRBD1. Germline-derived CDR1 and CDR2 are MNHEY and SVGAGI. CDR3 length equals 18 residues. With 5 bases clipped from V and 4 bases from J, the junction kept 19 bases outside the gene matches. The CDR3 sequence is CASSAVTGYSPRGYGYTF. The DNA for the CDR3 is TGTGCCAGCAGTGCGGTGACAGGGTACTCTCCCCGGGGCTATGGCTACACCTTC.

In its sample, this clonotype was seen a few times. This chain connects TRBV7-2 to TRBJ2-1; the match to TRBD2 covers 11 bases. Germline V gives CDR1 SGHTA, CDR2 FQGNSA. This CDR3 contains 17 residues. With V trimmed by 3 bases and J by 6 bases, 10 bases remained unmatched. The CDR3 loop is CASSLNVRLAGSNEQFF. DNA of the CDR3: TGTGCCAGCAGCTTGAATGTTAGACTAGCGGGAAGCAATGAGCAGTTCTTC.

V and J are TRBV7-6 and TRBJ2-7; TRBD2 might be the D (5 bases). This CDR3 spans 15 amino acids. Deletions cut 5 bases from V and 5 bases from J, with 19 bases between. Looked up from germline, CDR1 is SGHVS and CDR2 is FNYEAQ. The CDR3 sequence: CASSREARAADEQYF. Here the CDR3 DNA reads TGTGCCAGCAGCAGAGAAGCGAGGGCCGCGGACGAGCAGTACTTC.

This chain links TRBV6-5 with TRBJ1-1; D not resolved. V was clipped by 0 bases and J by 4 bases, with 12 bases between them. The CDR3 totals 15 residues. In germline, CDR1 is MNHEY, CDR2 SVGAGI. DNA for the CDR3: TGTGCCAGCAGTTACTCGAGGGCAGATCGCACTGAAGCTTTCTTT. Amino acid sequence: CASSYSRADRTEAFF.

This chain uses TRBV7-3 with TRBJ1-1; D is uncertain. The V and J ends lost 0 bases and 1 base respectively, with 6 bases between them. The CDR3 covers 14 residues. Germline V gives CDR1 SGHTA, CDR2 FQGTGA. This CDR3 is CASSLTGRNTEAFF. The CDR3 DNA follows: TGTGCCAGCAGCTTAACTGGGCGGAACACTGAAGCTTTCTTT.

This clonotype was recorded a few times. The chain links TRBV11-2 to TRBJ2-1; 10 bases are shared with TRBD2. Unmatched junction bases numbered 8, after V lost 5 bases and J lost 7 bases. Germline CDR1 reads SGHAT; CDR2 reads FQNNGV. The CDR3 has 15 residues. The CDR3 is CASSQALAGVNEQFF. In DNA, the CDR3 is TGTGCCAGCAGCCAGGCCCTAGCGGGGGTTAATGAGCAGTTCTTC.

The chain has TRBV28 and TRBJ2-3; D possibly corresponds to TRBD1 (5 bases). CDR3 length equals 15 residues. The germline V gene encodes CDR1 MDHEN and CDR2 SYDVKM. With 5 bases removed from V and 6 bases from J, the gap between germline ends came to 18 bases. The CDR3 DNA reads TGTGCCAGCAGTGCCCGGACATTAGCTGGTGATACGCAGTATTTT. Its protein is CASSARTLAGDTQYF. Full variable domain (remainder filled in from reference TRBV28 and TRBJ2-3): DVKVTQSSRYLVKRTGEKVFLECVQDMDHENMFWYRQDPGLGLRLIYFSYDVKMKEKGDIPEGYSVSREKKERFSLILESASTNQTSMYLCASSARTLAGDTQYFGPGTRLTVL.

In this sample, this clonotype turned up a few times. The V gene is TRBV6-1, the J gene TRBJ2-2; D is unclear. The CDR3 consists of 14 residues. In germline, CDR1 is MNHNS, CDR2 SASEGT. Trimming took off 0 bases at V and 7 bases at J, with 9 bases between the two ends. In nucleotides, the CDR3 is TGTGCCAGCAGTGAAGCGGGTGACCTCGGGGAGCTGTTTTTT. Translation gives CASSEAGDLGELFF.

This clonotype came up a few times. The chain carries TRBV12-3 or TRBV12-4 and TRBJ1-2; D gene unclear. Trimming left V 3 bases short and J 0 bases short, with 11 bases between. CDR3 length: 15 residues. The CDR3 nucleotides read TGTGCCAGCAGTTTCGGCCTTTCCGCTAACTATGGCTACACCTTC. Residues: CASSFGLSANYGYTF.

J is TRBJ1-5 and V is TRBV7-4; no firm D call. Germline CDR1 and CDR2: SGHVT and SQSDAQ. Trimming removed 1 base from V and 4 bases from J, with 11 bases in between. The CDR3 consists of 15 residues. The CDR3 protein is CASSLGGFENQPQHF. In nucleotides, the CDR3 is TGTGCCAGCAGCTTAGGAGGTTTTGAAAATCAGCCCCAGCATTTT.

This chain links TRBV5-4 with TRBJ2-7; D call uncertain. The CDR3 contains 11 residues. Germline V CDR1 and CDR2: SGHNT, YYREEE (reference sequence). V lost 1 base, J lost 4 bases, and 3 bases lay in between. The CDR3 DNA reads as TGTGCCAGCAGCTTGAAGTACGAGCAGTACTTC. Its translation is CASSLKYEQYF.

The chain carries TRBV2 and TRBJ2-7, with 12 bases aligning to TRBD1. Trimming took 3 bases from V and 1 from J; bases not matched to a gene: 7. The CDR3 has 17 residues. Germline CDR1 and CDR2: SNHLY and FYNNEI. The CDR3 DNA sequence: TGTGCCAGCAGTGATCCGGGACAGGGGGCTTTTTCCTACGAGCAGTACTTC. Its translation is CASSDPGQGAFSYEQYF.